This T cell receptor (beta chain) was recovered during a study of response to subunit inactivated influenza vaccine. The junction had 7 bases not matched to a gene; V was cut back by 7 bases and J by 4 bases. CDR1 SNHLY and CDR2 FYNNEI come from the germline V gene. CDR3 length equals 15 residues. TCRdb processed the RT-PCR reads anew with MiXCR; each CDR3 protein has one entry. The sample lists 550,000 to 800,000 distinct CDR3 sequences, around 14% seen once, with less than 9% in the top ten. The chain links TRBV2 to TRBJ2-3, with 11 nucleotides matching TRBD2. Source: PBMCs from blood, taken about 14 days before vaccination. This sequence was found in a man between 50 and 59 years old who received an inactivated influenza vaccine. The CDR3 sequence is CASKRLAGNADTQYF. The DNA of the CDR3 is TGTGCCAGCAAAAGACTAGCGGGAAACGCAGATACGCAGTATTTT.